This T cell receptor beta chain came from a study of blood T cell repertoires in COVID-19. The table came from immunoSEQ multiplex PCR; TCRdb's copy has only in-frame clones and leaves some out. In the table there are some 90,000 clones, roughly 85% of which are singletons. Trimming pared 5 bases from V and 2 bases from J, leaving 13 bases between. CDR1 and CDR2 from the germline V gene are SGHTA and FQGNSA. The CDR3 extends over 14 amino acids. Material for sequencing was peripheral blood. The gene calls are TRBV7-2 and TRBJ2-7; D remains unclear. This receptor was taken from a human donor in a cohort sampled during active COVID-19. CDR3 in DNA: TGTGCCAGCAGCCTCCGTCTATTCCCCTACGAGCAGTACTTC. This encodes CASSLRLFPYEQYF.